The rows below give T cell receptor beta chains drawn from one sample of a study of neoadjuvant anti-PD-1 for oral cavity cancer. Sequencing used immunoSEQ multiplex PCR; TCRdb keeps in-frame clones, though not all of them. The data hold more than 10,000 clones, with less than 70% observed a single time. Sample: PBMCs, taken before nivolumab (anti-PD-1) treatment. Source of these receptors: a person aged 40 to 85 with oral cavity squamous cell carcinoma. Each CDR3 is given without its conserved first and last residue. The D gene is left open where the match is weak.

j_call v_call d_call cdr3_aa
TRBJ1-2 TRBV5-6 TRBD1 ASSLATGGGYT
TRBJ1-2 TRBV7-9 - ASSLASGWGYT
TRBJ1-5 TRBV5-1 - ASSKDGNQPQH
TRBJ1-2 TRBV5-4 TRBD1 ASSLVHGQGLGYGYT
TRBJ2-7 TRBV18 TRBD1 ASSPRQGRNEQY
TRBJ2-7 TRBV6-1 TRBD1 ASSRDRVY
TRBJ1-2 TRBV5-1 TRBD1 ASSPGTGNYGYT
TRBJ1-1 TRBV5-1 TRBD1 ASGRATGVGNTEAF
TRBJ1-2 TRBV27 TRBD1 ASSSTGRANYGYT
TRBJ1-2 TRBV18 - ASSAFQGKDYGYT
TRBJ1-5 TRBV6-1 TRBD1 ASSQASGGKGNQPQH
TRBJ2-2 TRBV6-1 - ASRDGWNTGELF
TRBJ2-3 TRBV9 - ASSASSSTGGSTDTQY
TRBJ2-6 TRBV9 TRBD2 ASSVGLAGTSGANVLT
TRBJ2-2 TRBV11-2 - ASSFTDVRTGELF
TRBJ2-7 TRBV4-1 TRBD1 ASSQDDRVGEQY
TRBJ1-2 TRBV5-4 TRBD1 ASSLQGIYGYT
TRBJ2-5 TRBV5-1 TRBD2 ASSLDSGRGETQY
TRBJ2-7 TRBV7-8 - ASSLARESYEQY
TRBJ2-5 TRBV5-1 - ASSLDRSQETQY
TRBJ1-2 TRBV19 TRBD1 ASTHITGQLHGYT
TRBJ2-7 TRBV5-5 TRBD2 ASSPGLAGVSYEQY
TRBJ2-2 TRBV4-2 - ASSHRGTGELF
TRBJ2-5 TRBV7-8 TRBD2 ASSYGLAEETQY
TRBJ1-6 TRBV27 - ASSLKPGRLNSPLH
TRBJ2-5 TRBV7-6 - ASSSTPQTQY
TRBJ1-2 TRBV2 - ASSRDGAGDGGYT
TRBJ1-4 TRBV5-4 TRBD1 ASSLGQGGNEKLF
TRBJ1-1 TRBV5-6 - ASSLGPWGRENTEAF
TRBJ2-2 TRBV28 TRBD2 ASSLTSGVHTGELF
TRBJ2-7 TRBV5-1 - ASSMGHGGDEQY
TRBJ1-1 TRBV14 - ASSLGAGSGYTEAF
TRBJ2-1 TRBV19 - ASRTLAPYNEQF
TRBJ1-6 TRBV5-1 - ASSPPGANSPLH
TRBJ1-1 TRBV5-1 - ASSRTENTEAF
TRBJ1-5 TRBV6-6 - ASSYLGEGPNQPQH
TRBJ2-3 TRBV29-1 - SVRLGGRTQY
TRBJ1-1 TRBV6-1 - ASGAVYRGTEAF
TRBJ2-1 TRBV7-7 TRBD1 ASSWGQGTEQF
TRBJ2-7 TRBV7-2 TRBD1 ASSPTTGGHYEQY
TRBJ2-1 TRBV7-3 - ASSRPGSGNEQF